This T cell receptor (beta chain) originates from a study of cytomegalovirus exposure and HLA in healthy donors (dated by TCRdb to 2016 to 2017). Regarding the study in general: An earlier analysis of some 500 of the donors reported 250 to 350 Gb of sequence data and roughly 110 million unique TCR beta sequences from roughly 180 million T cells. An earlier analysis of several hundred of the donors applied high-throughput TCR beta sequencing to assess whether each TCR beta V gene segment acted as functional or pseudogenic. Among the roughly 400 genotyped donors, around 79% belonged to the genetic ancestry cluster associated with self-reported Caucasian donors. All discovery cohort repertoires had been generated using a single sequencing platform. A later genetic analysis used genome-wide SNP genotypes for about three fifths of the roughly 700 donors, treating that subset as a discovery cohort. Across 300 to 400 genotyped donors of the cohort, an average of approximately 240,000 unique TCR beta nucleotide sequences per donor were sequenced, and roughly 20% of those sequences were non-productive. High-throughput TCR immunosequencing, statistical association of individual TCRs with disease status, and machine learning were combined to predict cytomegalovirus infection status. The study used immunosequencing to profile the T cell repertoires of 600 to 850 subjects and linked those repertoires to cytomegalovirus serostatus. An early release covering about 600 HLA-typed donors comprised about 310 gigabases of sequencing data and around 86 million unique TCR sequences. In a later analysis, previously published TCR beta repertoires from about 640 donors were re-analyzed and high-resolution HLA genotyping was added so that TCR occurrence patterns could be studied. In the later analysis, no new phenotypic data were used to find candidate immune exposures; instead, reliance was placed on TCR beta sequences and their occurrence across donors. Donor age, sex, ethnicity and CMV serostatus were compiled alongside the repertoire data. HLA typing covered class I and class II loci at four-digit resolution. Because of strong linkage in the cohort, five DR-DQ haplotypes were treated as single units for association and clustering. The study aimed to test whether signatures of past pathogen exposure could be identified by cataloging public T cell receptors. Typing coverage varied by locus: about 629-630 donors for A, B, C, DRB1 and DQB1; roughly 500 for DQA1; about 570 for DPA1; more than 450 for DPB1. A separate validation cohort of roughly 110 different subjects was used in addition to the approximately 670-subject first cohort. The research as a whole found: The authors suggested that the approach could potentially be extended to other disease states and immunological phenotypes. Because some donors lacked HLA typing at each locus, the association tests relied only on the typed subset. A further reported finding was that TCR beta sequences accurately predicted the HLA-A and HLA-B alleles for most subjects in the first cohort. According to a later analysis, parvovirus B19, influenza, CMV and Epstein-Barr virus appeared linked to several top co-occurrence clusters. A later analysis found that HLA-associated TCR beta chains were more clonally expanded and had lower generation probabilities than equally common non-associated chains. Roughly uniform sequencing depth across donors was assumed in presence/absence analyses, although this assumption may not hold. Linkage disequilibrium might explain the correlated functional status among segregating V segments, but an unknown experimental factor could not be excluded. A cluster of highly shared sequence variants was judged likely to represent a technical artifact of the sequencing pipeline. In the study, around 150 TCR beta chains were listed as associated with cytomegalovirus. Across donors, most TCR sequences were observed very rarely, whereas some public TCRs were present in many individuals. The classifier was reported to diagnose cytomegalovirus status with high specificity and sensitivity in both the original and validation cohorts. The cohort was sequenced for TCR beta chains only, and without alpha or paired-chain data the features that could be detected were limited. In vitro tests confirmed that three of the cytomegalovirus-associated TCR beta chains recognize cytomegalovirus antigens. According to a later analysis, TCR association rates differed among HLA loci, with DRB1 alleles showing the most associated TCRs and HLA-C alleles showing the fewest. Broadly in line with IMGT annotations, most TCR beta V segments showed up in productive rearrangements about 87% or about 30% of the time in an earlier analysis of around 600 of the donors. A later analysis found that most CMV-associated TCR beta chains appeared HLA-restricted, with HLA associations seemingly driven largely by CMV exposure. The only immune exposure information available for the cohort was CMV serostatus. Because counts were too low, around 18 rarely observed V segments, including chromosome 9 orphons, were left out of the earlier analysis of 500 to 750 of the donors. According to a later genetic analysis, donors in an Asian-associated ancestry cluster had fewer N-insertions in productive TCRs than the approximately 650-donor mean. When HLA alleles, especially DR and DQ, strongly co-occurred, TCR associations were difficult to assign to individual alleles. An association between a missense DCLRE1C variant and V-gene and J-gene trimming of TCR beta chains was found in a later genetic analysis and replicated in an independent cohort. In a later analysis, some 17,000 TCR beta sequences were associated with specific HLA alleles at a false discovery rate of 0.05.

A word on this clone: What this receptor recognizes is not known. There are no base qualities to consult, and no much larger clone falls within one base.

The cohort comprised hundreds of healthy bone marrow donors. At the time of sampling, every cohort member was nominally healthy, though immune exposures that went unrecorded were likely present. The donor was CMV seronegative and was included in the group of several hundred seronegative cohort members. Each donor provided a peripheral blood sample, and peripheral blood mononuclear cells were used for TCR beta sequencing. Genomic DNA was extracted from the blood cell samples with the Qiagen DNeasy Blood Extraction Kit. Libraries were prepared through the immunoSEQ multiplex PCR assay. For the multiplex PCR, a mixture combining 60 forward primers for TCR Vbeta segments and 13 reverse primers for TCR Jbeta segments was used. Amplification of the CDR3 region of rearranged TCR beta genes was performed with a multiplex PCR assay on genomic DNA. The Illumina HiSeq System was used to sequence the amplified TCR beta libraries as 87-base-pair reads. On the authors' methods: In a later analysis, tens of millions of unique TCR beta chains were counted across the approximately 620 repertoires, and roughly 11 million of these chains were shared by at least two donors. Raw reads were error-corrected and collapsed into unique sequences with a nearest-neighbor algorithm that merged closely related sequences to remove PCR and sequencing errors. V, D and J gene segments were assigned by aligning CDR3 sequences to IMGT reference sequences. For a sequence to be retained, at least a six-nucleotide match to both a V gene segment and a J gene segment was required. Rearrangements were classified as productive when the CDR3 lacked stop codons and remained in frame with V and J, and all other rearrangements were classified as non-productive. Following IMGT convention, CDR3 was defined as the stretch from the second conserved V-encoded cysteine up to the conserved J-encoded phenylalanine. Sequences without an unambiguous match to a single V gene segment were excluded from the earlier analysis of approximately 600 of the donors. An earlier analysis of several hundred of the donors called V segments functional above 56.7% productive rearrangements and segregating when the between-donor standard deviation exceeded 5%. To diagnose cytomegalovirus status from the catalog of TCR beta chain sequences, a statistical classification framework was built. In a later analysis, TCR nucleotide sequences were compared against IMGT/GENE-DB human TR gene sequences so that V and J genes could be assigned. Using the TCRdist pipeline, a later analysis assigned CDR3 sequences along with most-parsimonious VDJ recombination scenarios. In a later analysis, each TCR beta chain was defined by its CDR3 amino acid sequence together with its V-gene family, and reads lacking a unique V-gene family were excluded. In a later analysis, around 650 highly shared, low-generation-probability nucleotide sequences were removed to address suspected cross-contamination and a sequencing artifact. In a later analysis, a clonal expansion index was calculated for each public chain from normalized within-repertoire ranks of inferred template counts. In a later analysis, generation probabilities were computed using a VDJ recombination model fitted to out-of-frame rearrangements, and the results were checked against IGoR. Hypergeometric tests were used in a later analysis to score TCR-TCR, TCR-HLA and TCR-CMV co-occurrence, with a repertoire-size bias correction applied to the TCR pairs. To estimate false discovery rates, a later analysis permuted the HLA or CMV assignments 20 times. In a later analysis, co-occurring TCRs were grouped using DBSCAN, with TCRdist sequence similarity added in when clustering inside HLA-allele-positive subsets. For co-occurrence clustering, repertoires with fewer than 30,000 or more than 120,000 public chains were excluded, along with a handful of repertoires with anomalous nucleotide sharing. As stored in TCRdb, this immuneACCESS dataset retains in-frame rearrangements with V and J assigned. A fraction of the clones does not appear; measured against another copy, unresolved V genes explain less than half of the discrepancy, and the remainder lacks a known reason. For V, J and clone size, that table is used; D and trimming come from the DNA. Here the sample has about 140,000 clones; around 75% occur a single time. The ten most abundant clones make up 1.6% of the sample.

The sequenced sample consisted of PBMCs. This TCR came from a young woman in good health and CMV-seronegative.

The DNA is as follows: TGTGCCAGCAGTCCGATTTTTACGACAGGTGTTGGGGAAAAACTGTTTTTT. This sequence encodes CASSPIFTTGVGEKLFF. The chain uses TRBV28 and TRBJ1-4; a tentative D match to TRBD1 spans 6 bases. CDR1 and CDR2 were assigned from the germline V gene as MDHEN and SYDVKM. Inclusive of the bounding cysteine and phenylalanine, the CDR3 is 17 residues long. Kept here is only the CDR3 DNA, which spans 51 bases and is read in frame from base 1. The germline ends are 24 bases apart after V is trimmed by 5 bases and J by 8 bases.